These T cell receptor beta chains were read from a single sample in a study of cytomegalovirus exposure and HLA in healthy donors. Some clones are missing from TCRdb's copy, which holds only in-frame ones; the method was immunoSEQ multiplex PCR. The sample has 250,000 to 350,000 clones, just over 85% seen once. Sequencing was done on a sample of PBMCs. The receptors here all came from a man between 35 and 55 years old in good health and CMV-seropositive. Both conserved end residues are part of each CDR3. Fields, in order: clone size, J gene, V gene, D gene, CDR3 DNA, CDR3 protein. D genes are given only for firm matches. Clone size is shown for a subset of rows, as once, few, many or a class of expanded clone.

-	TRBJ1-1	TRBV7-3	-	TGTGCCAGCAGCTTCGGGCAGGGGATAGATGAAGCTTTCTTT	CASSFGQGIDEAFF
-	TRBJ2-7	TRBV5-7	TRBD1	TGTGCCAGCAGCCTCCGGGACAGGCTTGACGAGCAGTACTTC	CASSLRDRLDEQYF
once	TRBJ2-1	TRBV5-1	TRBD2	TGCGCCAGCAGCGTTCTAGCGGGGGGGCTTAGCTCCTACAATGAGCAGTTCTTC	CASSVLAGGLSSYNEQFF
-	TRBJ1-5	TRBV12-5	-	TGTGCTGGTGGTTACGAGTCAAATCAGCCCCAGCATTTT	CAGGYESNQPQHF
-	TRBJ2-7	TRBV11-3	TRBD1	TGTGCCAGCAGCAAGGGACAGGCATCCTACGAGCAGTACTTC	CASSKGQASYEQYF
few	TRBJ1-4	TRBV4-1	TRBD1	TGCGCCAGCAGCCAAGACTATCCGGGACAGGGGGCGCGGACTAATGAAAAACTGTTTTTT	CASSQDYPGQGARTNEKLFF
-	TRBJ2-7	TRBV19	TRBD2	TGTGCCAGTAGTACAGGGACTACCAACTACGAGCAGTACTTC	CASSTGTTNYEQYF
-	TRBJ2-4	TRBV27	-	TGTGCCAGCAGTTTACCGGGTTTTGGAAACATTCAGTACTTC	CASSLPGFGNIQYF
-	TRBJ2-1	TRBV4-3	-	TGCGCCAGCAGCCAAGATGGAGTTAGCTCCTACAATGAGCAGTTCTTC	CASSQDGVSSYNEQFF
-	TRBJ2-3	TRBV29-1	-	TGCAGCGTTGCGCGGGACGGGACCTTCACAGATACGCAGTATTTT	CSVARDGTFTDTQYF
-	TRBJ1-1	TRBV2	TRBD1	TGTGCCAGCACGGGACAGGGCCGCCTCACTGAAGCTTTCTTT	CASTGQGRLTEAFF
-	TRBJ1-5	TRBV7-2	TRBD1	TGTGCCAGCAGCCGAGGACAGGGGAATCAGCCCCAGCATTTT	CASSRGQGNQPQHF
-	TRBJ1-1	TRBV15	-	TGTGCCACCAGCAGACCCGCGGGGACGGGAGAAGCTTTCTTT	CATSRPAGTGEAFF
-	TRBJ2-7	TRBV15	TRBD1	TGTGCCACCAGCAGGCGGACAGGGGGCTGGTACGAGCAGTACTTC	CATSRRTGGWYEQYF
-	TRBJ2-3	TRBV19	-	TGTGCCACCAGACCGGGGGGCACAGATACGCAGTATTTT	CATRPGGTDTQYF
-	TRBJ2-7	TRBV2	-	TGTGCCAGCAGTGAACGACAGTTTATGCCTCTCTACGAGCAGTACTTC	CASSERQFMPLYEQYF
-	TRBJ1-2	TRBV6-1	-	TGTGCCAGCAGACCTGAAAGGGGGAACTATGGCTACACCTTC	CASRPERGNYGYTF
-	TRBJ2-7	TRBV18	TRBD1	TGTGCCAGCTCCCTCCGACAGGGCCCCTCCTACGAGCAGTACTTC	CASSLRQGPSYEQYF
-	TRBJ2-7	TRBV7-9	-	TGTGCCAGCAGCTTGCCGGGCTCCTACGAGCAGTACTTC	CASSLPGSYEQYF
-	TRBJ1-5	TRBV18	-	TGTGCCAGCTCACCGGACAGAAATCAGCCCCAGCATTTT	CASSPDRNQPQHF
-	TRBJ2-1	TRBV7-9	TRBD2	TGTGCCAGCAGCTTCCAGCGGGAGGGTACTGAGCAGTTCTTC	CASSFQREGTEQFF
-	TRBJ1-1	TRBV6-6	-	TGTGCCAGCAGTTACGGATGGGGCAGATCGAACACTGAAGCTTTCTTT	CASSYGWGRSNTEAFF
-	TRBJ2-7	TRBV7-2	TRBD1	TGTGCCAGCAGAGCGGACAGGGATTCCTACGAGCAGTACTTC	CASRADRDSYEQYF
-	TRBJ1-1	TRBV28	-	TGTGCCAGCAGTTTCTCCGGTAGAGGTAACACTGAAGCTTTCTTT	CASSFSGRGNTEAFF
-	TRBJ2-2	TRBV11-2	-	TGTGCCAGCAGCCTCCGTAACACCGGGGAGCTGTTTTTT	CASSLRNTGELFF
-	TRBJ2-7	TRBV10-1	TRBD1	TGCGCCAGCAGTTACGGATTTACCGGGACAGCCTTCTACGAGCAGTACTTC	CASSYGFTGTAFYEQYF
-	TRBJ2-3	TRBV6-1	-	TGTGCCAGCATCCGGGGTGGTAGCACAGATACGCAGTATTTT	CASIRGGSTDTQYF
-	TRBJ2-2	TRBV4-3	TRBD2	TGCGCCAGCAGCCAAGATAGCCAGTTGGGCGGGAGGGCCTTGGCCGGGGAGCTGTTTTTT	CASSQDSQLGGRALAGELFF
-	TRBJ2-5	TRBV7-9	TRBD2	TGTGCCAGCAGCCAGCTAGCGGGGTACGAGACCCAGTACTTC	CASSQLAGYETQYF
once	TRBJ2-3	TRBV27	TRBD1	TGTGCCAGTAGTTTATTAGGGACAGGTAAAGATACGCAGTATTTT	CASSLLGTGKDTQYF
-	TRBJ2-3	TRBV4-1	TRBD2	TGCGCCAGCAGCCTTACCGGGACTAGCGGGAGGGCCAGTAGCACAGATACGCAGTATTTT	CASSLTGTSGRASSTDTQYF
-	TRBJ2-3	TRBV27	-	TGTGCCAGCAGTTCACTCCAGGGGGGTAGCACAGATACGCAGTATTTT	CASSSLQGGSTDTQYF
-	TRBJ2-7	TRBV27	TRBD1	TGTGCCAGCAGTTCAAGGGGGCGGACAGGGATATACGAGCAGTACTTC	CASSSRGRTGIYEQYF
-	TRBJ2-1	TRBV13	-	TGTGCCAGCAGCTTAGGCCTGAGGGTATTAAACAATGAGCAGTTCTTC	CASSLGLRVLNNEQFF